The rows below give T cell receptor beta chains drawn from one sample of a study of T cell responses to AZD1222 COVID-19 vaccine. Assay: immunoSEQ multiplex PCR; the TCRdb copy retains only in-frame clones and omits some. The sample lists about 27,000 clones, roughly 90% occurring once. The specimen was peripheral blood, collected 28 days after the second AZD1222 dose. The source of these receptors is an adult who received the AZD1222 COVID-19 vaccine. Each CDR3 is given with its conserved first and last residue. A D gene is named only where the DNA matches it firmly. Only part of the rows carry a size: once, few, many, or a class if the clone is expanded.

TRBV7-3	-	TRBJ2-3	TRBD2	TGTGCCAGCAGCTTCCTACCTCTAGGCGGGAGGACAGATACGCAGTATTTT	CASSFLPLGGRTDTQYF
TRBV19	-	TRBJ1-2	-	TGTGCCAGTAGTATCTGGCCAGAACGGAACTATGGCTACACCTTC	CASSIWPERNYGYTF
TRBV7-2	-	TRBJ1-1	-	TGTGCCAGCAGCTTCGTGCAGCTGAACACTGAAGCTTTCTTT	CASSFVQLNTEAFF
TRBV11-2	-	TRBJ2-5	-	TGTGCCAGCAGCTTTAAGAGTCTGATTCAAGAGACCCAGTACTTC	CASSFKSLIQETQYF
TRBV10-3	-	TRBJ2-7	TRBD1	TGTGCCATCAGTACCGGGACAGGTCCCTACGAGCAGTACTTC	CAISTGTGPYEQYF
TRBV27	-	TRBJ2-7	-	TGTGCCAGCGGAGGCGTTATCTACGAGCAGTACTTC	CASGGVIYEQYF
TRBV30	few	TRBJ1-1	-	TGTGCCTGGAGTGGCCAACCCCGGAACACTGAAGCTTTCTTT	CAWSGQPRNTEAFF
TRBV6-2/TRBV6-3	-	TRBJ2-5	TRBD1	TGTGCCAGCAGTTTGACAACGTTTACAGGGGTGGAGACCCAGTACTTC	CASSLTTFTGVETQYF
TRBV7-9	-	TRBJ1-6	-	TGTGCCAGCATGTCAGGGAGTAATTCACCCCTCCACTTT	CASMSGSNSPLHF
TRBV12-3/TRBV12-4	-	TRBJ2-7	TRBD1	TGTGCCAGCAACCCCGGGACAGCATACGAGCAGTACTTC	CASNPGTAYEQYF
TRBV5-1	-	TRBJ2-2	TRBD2	TGCGCCAGCAGCTTTCTAGCGGGAGGGATCGGGGAGCTGTTTTTT	CASSFLAGGIGELFF
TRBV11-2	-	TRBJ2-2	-	TGTGCCAGCAGCCCTAACACCGGGGAGCTGTTTTTT	CASSPNTGELFF
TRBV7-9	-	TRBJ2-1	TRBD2	TGTGCCAGCACCCCCCCGGTAGCGGGAGTAATCAATGAGCAGTTCTTC	CASTPPVAGVINEQFF
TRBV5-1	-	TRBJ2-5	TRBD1	TGCGCCAGCAGCTTTTACAGGGGGGTAGGGACCCAGTACTTC	CASSFYRGVGTQYF
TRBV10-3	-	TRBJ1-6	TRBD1	TGTGCCATCAGTGAGCGGCAGGGGGCTGATTCACCCCTCCACTTT	CAISERQGADSPLHF
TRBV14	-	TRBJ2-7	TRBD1	TGTGCCAGCAGCCTTCGGACAGGGGGCGAGCAGTACTTC	CASSLRTGGEQYF
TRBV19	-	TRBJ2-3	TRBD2	TGTGCCAGTAGTAGCCTAGCGGGCGCAGATACGCAGTATTTT	CASSSLAGADTQYF
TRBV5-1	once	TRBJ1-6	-	TGCGCCAGCAGCTTGTATGAAGGGGATTCACCCCTCCACTTT	CASSLYEGDSPLHF
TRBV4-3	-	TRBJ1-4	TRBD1	TGCGCCAGCAGCCGAGTATCGACAGGGGGCAACGAAAAACTGTTTTTT	CASSRVSTGGNEKLFF
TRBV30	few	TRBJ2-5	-	TGTGCCTGGAGTTCCACAGGGAAGGGATTCCAAGAGACCCAGTACTTC	CAWSSTGKGFQETQYF
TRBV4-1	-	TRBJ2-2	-	TGCGCCAGCAGCCAACCCTGGGACGGAAACGGGGAGCTGTTTTTT	CASSQPWDGNGELFF
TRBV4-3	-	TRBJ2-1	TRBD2	TGCGCCAGCAGCCAAGGGTTCGGGAGGGCCGAAAATGAGCAGTTCTTC	CASSQGFGRAENEQFF
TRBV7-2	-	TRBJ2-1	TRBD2	TGTGCCAGCAGCCGCAAGATGAGTCGGCTAGCGGGGTTTTTGGATGAGCAGTTCTTC	CASSRKMSRLAGFLDEQFF
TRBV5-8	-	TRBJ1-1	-	TGTGCCAGCAGCCGGGGGGTCCCTGAAGCTTTCTTT	CASSRGVPEAFF
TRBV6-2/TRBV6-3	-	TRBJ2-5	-	TGTGCCAGCAGTTATTTTGGGGGCGACGGAGAGACCCAGTACTTC	CASSYFGGDGETQYF
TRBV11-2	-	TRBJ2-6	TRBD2	TGTGCCAGCAGCCCCCGAAATGGGGCGGGAGGAGGGGCCAACGTCCTGACTTTC	CASSPRNGAGGGANVLTF
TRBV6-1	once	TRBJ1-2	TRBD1	TGTGCCAGCAGCTCTGGGACAGCCAACTATGGCTACACCTTC	CASSSGTANYGYTF